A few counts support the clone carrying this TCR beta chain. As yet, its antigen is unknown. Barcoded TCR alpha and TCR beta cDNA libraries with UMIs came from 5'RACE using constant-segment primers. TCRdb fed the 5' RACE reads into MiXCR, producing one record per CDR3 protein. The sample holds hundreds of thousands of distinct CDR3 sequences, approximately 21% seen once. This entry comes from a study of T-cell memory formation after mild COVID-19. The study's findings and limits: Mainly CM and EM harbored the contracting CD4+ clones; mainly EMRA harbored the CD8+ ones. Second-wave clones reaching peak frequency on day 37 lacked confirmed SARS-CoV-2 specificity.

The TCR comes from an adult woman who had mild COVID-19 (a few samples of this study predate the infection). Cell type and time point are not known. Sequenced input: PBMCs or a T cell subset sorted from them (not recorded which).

CDR3: CATSRDLAGGYTF. As DNA, the CDR3 is TGTGCCACCAGCAGAGACCTCGCCGGTGGCTACACCTTC. The chain combines TRBV15 with TRBJ1-2, with D uncertain. This CDR3 has 13 amino acids. The germline V gene encodes CDR1 LNHNV and CDR2 YYDKDF (reference sequence). Trimming removed 0 bases at V and 7 bases at J, with 9 bases between.